The TCR beta chain under discussion was sequenced for a study of technical replicates of blood from a few donors. After removal of 10 bases from V and 3 bases from J, the junction contained 14 bases not matched to a gene. This CDR3 region has 15 residues. The germline V gene encodes CDR1 MNHEY and CDR2 SVGAGI. Data came from immunoSEQ multiplex PCR; TCRdb stores just in-frame clones and leaves some out. The sample has about 76,000 clones; more than 85% are singletons. This clonotype was obtained from a human donor in good health. V and J are TRBV6-5 and TRBJ2-7; 8 bases match TRBD2. Sequencing was done on a sample of T cells isolated from PBMCs. CDR3 sequence reads: CATRPGREGDYEQYF. In DNA form, the CDR3 reads TGTGCCACCCGTCCGGGACGGGAGGGGGACTACGAGCAGTACTTC.